This note documents a single TCR beta chain sequence. What it binds is unknown. Authors' methods: As immunoSEQ supplied junction-only sequences (without quality scores), filtering differed. Generated by immunoSEQ multiplex PCR, the TCRdb table keeps only in-frame clones and is missing some. That table supplies the V and J calls and clone size; D and trimming were determined from the DNA. The sample contains roughly 850,000 clones, just over 95% of which appear only once. These data originate in a study of shared clonotypes between healthy human individuals. Naive CD8 isolation took CD45RO-negative cells positively selected for CCR7 and excluded terminally differentiated effector memory CD45RA+ cells. Study conclusions and caveats: Lower generation probabilities were found for non-shared clonotypes than for those shared by all four donors. The sole specimen, blood, was sampled, and tissue repertoires likely differ. Shared clonotypes: approximately 4.5% naive CD4, roughly 3.8% naive CD8, less than 2.5% memory CD4, about 0.4% memory CD8.

V lost 5 bases and J 3 bases, leaving 20 bases between the germline ends. CDR3 length: 16 residues. The V gene's germline CDR1 is MNHEY and CDR2 SMNVEV (reference sequence). This clonotype was sampled from a man aged 25 to 40 in good health. Sequencing was performed on naive CD8+ T cells sorted from blood. The gene calls are TRBV27 and TRBJ2-7; possibly TRBD1 or TRBD2 for D (5 bases each). DNA for the CDR3: TGTGCCAGCAGTACGACACCGGGACGGGTGATCTACGAGCAGTACTTC. Translated, it gives CASSTTPGRVIYEQYF.